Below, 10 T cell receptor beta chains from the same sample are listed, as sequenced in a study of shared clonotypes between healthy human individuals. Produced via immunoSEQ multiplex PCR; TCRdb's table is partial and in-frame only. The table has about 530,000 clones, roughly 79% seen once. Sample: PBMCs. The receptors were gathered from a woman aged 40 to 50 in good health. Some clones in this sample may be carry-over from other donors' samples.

CDR3 sequence (DNA): TGTGCCAGTAGTATTCGACAGGGTGCTTGGGACAATGAGCAGTTCTTC. Amino acids: CASSIRQGAWDNEQFF. The V gene is TRBV19, the J gene TRBJ2-1, with 7 nucleotides matching TRBD1. The CDR3 covers 16 residues. J gave up 5 bases and V 3 bases, and 10 bases lay outside the gene matches. In germline, CDR1 is LNHDA, CDR2 SQIVND (reference sequence).

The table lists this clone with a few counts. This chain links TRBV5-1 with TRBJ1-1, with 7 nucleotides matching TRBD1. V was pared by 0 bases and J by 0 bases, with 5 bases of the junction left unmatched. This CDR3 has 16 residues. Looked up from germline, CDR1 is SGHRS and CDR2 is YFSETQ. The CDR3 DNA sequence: TGCGCCAGCAGCTTGGCGAGGGGGCGCGTGAACACTGAAGCTTTCTTT. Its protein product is CASSLARGRVNTEAFF.

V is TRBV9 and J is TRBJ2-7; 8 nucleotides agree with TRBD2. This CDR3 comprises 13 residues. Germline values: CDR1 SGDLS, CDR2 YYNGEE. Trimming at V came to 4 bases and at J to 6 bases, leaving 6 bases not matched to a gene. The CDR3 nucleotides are TGTGCCAGCAGCCCTCCGAGCGGGAGCGAGCAGTACTTC. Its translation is CASSPPSGSEQYF. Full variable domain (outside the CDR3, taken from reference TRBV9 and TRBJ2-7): DSGVTQTPKHLITATGQRVTLRCSPRSGDLSVYWYQQSLDQGLQFLIQYYNGEERAKGNILERFSAQQFPDLHSELNLSSLELGDSALYFCASSPPSGSEQYFGPGTRLTVT.

For the CDR3, the DNA is TGTGCCAGCAGCTATACAGGGTATGAGACCCAGTACTTC. This gives the protein CASSYTGYETQYF. The gene calls are TRBV7-8 and TRBJ2-5, with TRBD1 as a possible D gene (6 bases). The CDR3 contains 13 residues. The V gene lost 4 bases and the J gene lost 5 bases, with 11 bases spanning the gap. CDR1 is SGHVS, CDR2 FQNEAQ, per germline.

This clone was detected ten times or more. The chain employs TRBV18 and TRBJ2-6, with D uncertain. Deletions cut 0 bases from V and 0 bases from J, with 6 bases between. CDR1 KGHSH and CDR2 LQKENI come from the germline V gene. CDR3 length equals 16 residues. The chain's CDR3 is CASSPPSFSGANVLTF. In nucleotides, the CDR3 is TGTGCCAGCTCACCACCGTCCTTCTCTGGGGCCAACGTCCTGACTTTC.

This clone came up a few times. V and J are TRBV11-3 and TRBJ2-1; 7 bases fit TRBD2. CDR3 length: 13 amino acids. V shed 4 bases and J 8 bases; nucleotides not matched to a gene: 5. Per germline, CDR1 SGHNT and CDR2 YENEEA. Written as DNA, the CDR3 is TGTGCCAGCAGCTCACGCACTAGCGATGAGCAGTTCTTC. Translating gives CASSSRTSDEQFF.

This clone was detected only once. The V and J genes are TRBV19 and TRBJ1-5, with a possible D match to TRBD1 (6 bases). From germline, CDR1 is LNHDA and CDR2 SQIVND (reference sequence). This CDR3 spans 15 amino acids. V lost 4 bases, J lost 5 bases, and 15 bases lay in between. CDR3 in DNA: TGTGCCAGTAGTACCGGAGGACAGTATCATCAGCCCCAGCATTTT. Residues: CASSTGGQYHQPQHF. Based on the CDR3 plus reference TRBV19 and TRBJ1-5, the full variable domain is DGGITQSPKYLFRKEGQNVTLSCEQNLNHDAMYWYRQDPGQGLRLIYYSQIVNDFQKGDIAEGYSVSREKKESFPLTVTSAQKNPTAFYLCASSTGGQYHQPQHFGDGTRLSIL.

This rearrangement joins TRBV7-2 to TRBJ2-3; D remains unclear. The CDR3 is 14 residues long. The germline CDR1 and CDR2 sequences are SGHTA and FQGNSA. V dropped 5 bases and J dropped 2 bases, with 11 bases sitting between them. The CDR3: CASSRAAPTDTQYF. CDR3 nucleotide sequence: TGTGCCAGCAGCCGCGCGGCTCCCACAGATACGCAGTATTTT.

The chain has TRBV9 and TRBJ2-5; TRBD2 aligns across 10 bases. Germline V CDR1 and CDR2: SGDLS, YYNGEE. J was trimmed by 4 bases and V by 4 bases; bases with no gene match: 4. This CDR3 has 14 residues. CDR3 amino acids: CASSKREGRETQYF. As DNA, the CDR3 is TGTGCCAGCAGCAAGCGGGAGGGCCGAGAGACCCAGTACTTC. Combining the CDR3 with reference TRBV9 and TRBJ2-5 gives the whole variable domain DSGVTQTPKHLITATGQRVTLRCSPRSGDLSVYWYQQSLDQGLQFLIQYYNGEERAKGNILERFSAQQFPDLHSELNLSSLELGDSALYFCASSKREGRETQYFGPGTRLLVL.

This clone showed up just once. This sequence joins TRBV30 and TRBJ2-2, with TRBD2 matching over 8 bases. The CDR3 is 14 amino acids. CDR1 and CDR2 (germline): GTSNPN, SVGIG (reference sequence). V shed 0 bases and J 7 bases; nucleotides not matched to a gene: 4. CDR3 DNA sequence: TGTGCCTGGAGTGTACTAGCGGATTTCGGGGAGCTGTTTTTT. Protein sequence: CAWSVLADFGELFF.